The rows below give T cell receptor beta chains drawn from one sample of a study of blood T cell repertoires in COVID-19. Produced via immunoSEQ multiplex PCR; TCRdb's table is partial and in-frame only. The sample holds roughly 500,000 clones, approximately 87% seen once. The material sequenced was PBMCs or T cells enriched from blood (not recorded which). These receptors were taken from a woman in her 40s who had recovered from COVID-19. The CDR3 runs from the conserved cysteine through the conserved F or W. Each record gives: clone size, J gene, D gene, V gene, CDR3 DNA, CDR3 protein. The D gene is left open where the match is weak. Size is stated for part of the rows, as once, few or many counts, or as a class when the clone is expanded.

- | TRBJ1-4 | - | TRBV25-1 | TGTGCTCCGGGGGGCAGGGGAAATGAAAAACTGTTTTTT | CAPGGRGNEKLFF
- | TRBJ1-5 | TRBD1 | TRBV3-1/TRBV3-2 | TGTGCCAGCAGCACCGGGACAGGGGGCGGTCAGCCCCAGCATTTT | CASSTGTGGGQPQHF
- | TRBJ2-5 | - | TRBV9 | TGTGCCAGCAGCCGAGGGGCGGGACGCCAGTACCAAGAGACCCAGTACTTC | CASSRGAGRQYQETQYF
- | TRBJ1-4 | - | TRBV30 | TGTGCCTGGAGTGTACAGTTAACTAATGAAAAACTGTTTTTT | CAWSVQLTNEKLFF
- | TRBJ1-2 | TRBD1 | TRBV5-4 | TGTGCCAGCAGCTTGGACAGGGGACAGGGTGGCTACACCTTC | CASSLDRGQGGYTF
- | TRBJ1-1 | - | TRBV4-1 | TGCGCCAGCAGCCATGTGGGGCAGGGCGCCACTGAAGCTTTCTTT | CASSHVGQGATEAFF
- | TRBJ1-4 | TRBD1 | TRBV29-1 | TGCAGCGGAATCGGGACAGCTGAAAAACTGTTTTTT | CSGIGTAEKLFF
- | TRBJ1-2 | TRBD1 | TRBV10-3 | TGTGCCATCAGTGATCGGACAGGGGACAAAATTATCAGGGGCTACACCTTC | CAISDRTGDKIIRGYTF
once | TRBJ1-2 | - | TRBV9 | TGTGCCAGCAGCGTAGTCACGGGGGGTCCCGATGGCTACACCTTC | CASSVVTGGPDGYTF
- | TRBJ1-2 | - | TRBV11-3 | TGTGCCAGCAGCTCCAACACCCTCTATGGCTACACCTTC | CASSSNTLYGYTF
- | TRBJ2-3 | TRBD2 | TRBV29-1 | TGCAGCGTCAGACTAGCGCGAGCGTCCCCAGATACGCAGTATTTT | CSVRLARASPDTQYF
- | TRBJ2-7 | - | TRBV15 | TGTGCCACCAGCAGCAGGGACAACCCCTACGAGCAGTACTTC | CATSSRDNPYEQYF
- | TRBJ1-2 | - | TRBV7-9 | TGTGCCAGCAGCTTTCTTACCCTAGCTAACTATGGCTACACCTTC | CASSFLTLANYGYTF
- | TRBJ1-5 | - | TRBV4-1 | TGCGCCAGCAGCCACGAAATCAACAGGGAGATTCAGCCCCAGCATTTT | CASSHEINREIQPQHF
- | TRBJ1-1 | - | TRBV19 | TGTGCCAGTAGTATCTCCAGGAACACTGAAGCTTTCTTT | CASSISRNTEAFF
- | TRBJ1-1 | TRBD1 | TRBV4-3 | TGCGCCAGCAGCTTACACAGGGGAACAAACACTGAAGCTTTCTTT | CASSLHRGTNTEAFF
- | TRBJ1-2 | - | TRBV6-5 | TGTGCCAGCGAGTCGGGGTATGGCTACACCTTC | CASESGYGYTF
- | TRBJ2-5 | - | TRBV14 | TGTGCCAGCAGCTCGCTCCCGCGGCAGCCGGAGACCCAGTACTTC | CASSSLPRQPETQYF
- | TRBJ2-1 | TRBD1 | TRBV4-3 | TGCGCCAGCAGCCAAAACCAGGGGACAGGGGACAATGAGCAGTTCTTC | CASSQNQGTGDNEQFF
- | TRBJ2-2 | TRBD2 | TRBV9 | TGTGCCAGCAGCCCGCTAGCGGGAGGGCACACCGGGGAGCTGTTTTTT | CASSPLAGGHTGELFF
- | TRBJ1-4 | - | TRBV6-2/TRBV6-3 | TGTGCCAGCAGTTACGGGGCAGGCTCAGCAACTAATGAAAAACTGTTTTTT | CASSYGAGSATNEKLFF
- | TRBJ1-2 | TRBD1 | TRBV3-1/TRBV3-2 | TGTGCCAGCAGCCAAGAAGCAGGGACAGGGTATGGCTACACCTTC | CASSQEAGTGYGYTF
- | TRBJ1-1 | - | TRBV5-1 | TGCGCCAGCAGCGGGCGGACAGACAACACTGAAGCTTTCTTT | CASSGRTDNTEAFF
- | TRBJ1-1 | TRBD1 | TRBV5-1 | TGCGCCAGCAGCGAACGGACAGGAGACGGCTCTTTTGGTTTCTTT | CASSERTGDGSFGFF
- | TRBJ2-3 | TRBD2 | TRBV11-2 | TGTGCCAGCAGCTCAGGACTAGCGGGAGTCACAGATACGCAGTATTTT | CASSSGLAGVTDTQYF
few | TRBJ2-1 | - | TRBV10-3 | TGTGCCATCAGTCAGGGAAACGATGAGCAGTTCTTC | CAISQGNDEQFF
- | TRBJ2-7 | - | TRBV30 | TGTGCCTGGAGTTATGACTGGAGCTCCTACGAGCAGTACTTC | CAWSYDWSSYEQYF
- | TRBJ2-1 | TRBD2 | TRBV19 | TGTGCCAGTAGTCCTACTCCCGGGACTAGCGGGAGGTCCCCCTACAATGAGCAGTTCTTC | CASSPTPGTSGRSPYNEQFF